The 12 T cell receptor beta chains below come from one sample, sequenced in a study of blood T cell repertoires in COVID-19. TCRdb keeps only in-frame clones here, not all; method: immunoSEQ multiplex PCR. The table lists 200,000 to 250,000 clones, 87% of them singletons. Sequenced sample: peripheral blood. The origin of the receptors is a woman younger than 30 who had recovered from COVID-19.

This clone appeared a single time. The CDR3 region has the DNA TGTGCCTGGAGGCCGACTAGCGGGAGTCCCCCAGATACGCAGTATTTT. It specifies CAWRPTSGSPPDTQYF. The chain has TRBV30 and TRBJ2-3; 12 bases align to TRBD2. There are 16 residues in the CDR3. Trimming took 3 bases from V and 4 from J; bases not matched to a gene: 8. Per germline, CDR1 GTSNPN and CDR2 SVGIG (reference sequence).

The chain is built from TRBV11-2 and TRBJ1-4; 7 bases align to TRBD1. The J segment lost 5 bases and the V segment lost 3 bases, leaving 9 bases of the junction unmatched. The CDR3 consists of 16 residues. Germline CDR1 is SGHAT and CDR2 is FQNNGV. This chain's CDR3 is CASSFGTASLNEKLFF. Written as DNA, the CDR3 is TGTGCCAGCAGCTTCGGGACAGCCTCCCTGAATGAAAAACTGTTTTTT.

This chain joins TRBV11-2 and TRBJ2-1; D is perhaps TRBD1 (6 bases). This CDR3 is 12 amino acids long. Germline values: CDR1 SGHAT, CDR2 FQNNGV. Trimming took 7 bases from V and 10 from J, leaving 14 bases between them. The CDR3 coding sequence is TGTGCCAGCATTCTCCCAGGGGTAGAGCAGTTCTTC. It translates to CASILPGVEQFF.

The rearrangement uses TRBV9 and TRBJ1-5, with TRBD1 as a possible D gene (5 bases). CDR3 size: 15 residues. Trimming cost V 3 bases and J 2 bases, with 12 bases left between them. The V gene's germline CDR1 is SGDLS and CDR2 YYNGEE. The CDR3 here is CASSEGALGNQPQHF. The DNA of the CDR3 is TGTGCCAGCAGCGAAGGGGCGCTTGGCAATCAGCCCCAGCATTTT. Full variable domain (outside the CDR3, taken from reference TRBV9 and TRBJ1-5): DSGVTQTPKHLITATGQRVTLRCSPRSGDLSVYWYQQSLDQGLQFLIQYYNGEERAKGNILERFSAQQFPDLHSELNLSSLELGDSALYFCASSEGALGNQPQHFGDGTRLSIL.

J is TRBJ2-6 and V is TRBV7-9; D is ambiguous. There are 16 residues in the CDR3. V lost 1 base and J lost 0, with 7 bases in between. Germline CDR1 SEHNR, CDR2 FQNEAQ (reference sequence). DNA for the CDR3: TGTGCCAGCAGCTTAGGAGTCCTCTCTGGGGCCAACGTCCTGACTTTC. It codes for CASSLGVLSGANVLTF.

The rearrangement uses TRBV14 and TRBJ1-2; 7 bases are a match to TRBD1. This CDR3 comprises 14 residues. The germline gives CDR1 SGHDN, CDR2 FVKESK. V lost 4 bases, J lost 1 base, and 3 bases stayed unmatched. The chain's CDR3 is CASSPWDSNYGYTF. As DNA, the CDR3 is TGTGCCAGCAGCCCATGGGACAGTAACTATGGCTACACCTTC.

Only one count was recorded for this clone. This chain connects TRBV25-1 to TRBJ2-7; possibly TRBD1 for D (8 bases). Germline CDR1 MGHDK, CDR2 SYGVNS. Trimming removed 4 bases from V and 3 bases from J, with 22 bases in between. This CDR3 region has 17 residues. The CDR3 DNA reads TGTGCCAGCAGTGGAGGGGGGGGACAGGTAAGGGACTACGAGCAGTACTTC. Its translation: CASSGGGGQVRDYEQYF.

The chain recombines TRBV19 with TRBJ2-7; 10 bases are a match to TRBD2. Per germline, CDR1 LNHDA and CDR2 SQIVND (reference sequence). The V and J ends lost 3 bases and 5 bases, in that order; junction bases with no gene match: 10. This CDR3 comprises 16 residues. CDR3 nucleotides: TGTGCCAGTAGTATGGCTAGCGGGAGTAAATTCCACGAGCAGTACTTC. Protein product: CASSMASGSKFHEQYF.

The rearrangement uses TRBV5-8 and TRBJ2-7; D is uncertain. The CDR3 covers 12 residues. The V and J ends lost 4 bases and 6 bases respectively, with 11 bases between them. CDR1 is SGHTS, CDR2 YDEGEE, per germline. In nucleotides, the CDR3 is TGTGCCAGCAGCCCCTCGGTCGGCGAGCAGTACTTC. Encoded protein: CASSPSVGEQYF.

In nucleotides, the CDR3 is TGCGCCAGCAGCTTGTCTAGGGGGCTGAACACTGAAGCTTTCTTT. Protein: CASSLSRGLNTEAFF. The rearrangement uses TRBV5-1 and TRBJ1-1, with 7 bases fitting TRBD1. This CDR3 spans 15 amino acids. Germline V gene lookup returns CDR1 SGHRS and CDR2 YFSETQ. V was pared by 1 base and J by 0 bases, with 3 bases of the junction left unmatched.

V is TRBV6-5 and J is TRBJ2-1, with D possibly being TRBD2 (6 bases). Deletions cut 7 bases from V and 9 bases from J, with 16 bases between. The germline CDR1 and CDR2 sequences are MNHEY and SVGAGI. The CDR3 sequence is 13 residues long. The CDR3, as DNA: TGTGCCAGCACCCACCCCCAGGGAGGTGAGCAGTTCTTC. Protein: CASTHPQGGEQFF.

The chain joins TRBV25-1 to TRBJ2-2, with a tentative D call TRBD2 (5 bases). Germline CDR1 and CDR2: MGHDK and SYGVNS. This CDR3 spans 12 amino acids. The V end lost 4 bases, the J end lost 11 bases, and 11 bases lay between the germline ends. CDR3 region: CASSGWRHELFF. In DNA form, the CDR3 reads TGTGCCAGCAGTGGCTGGAGGCATGAGCTGTTTTTT.